The 10 T cell receptor beta chains below were found in one sample sequenced in a study of OX40 agonist ivuxolimab in advanced cancers. Libraries were prepared by immunoSEQ multiplex PCR; TCRdb keeps only in-frame clonotypes and omits some of them. Here the sample spans roughly 13,000 clones, about 78% being singletons. Sample: CD4+ or CD8+ T cells sorted from blood, taken in a trial of the OX40 agonist ivuxolimab. These TCRs come from an adult with an advanced solid tumor such as melanoma, head and neck, liver or kidney cancer.

The chain uses TRBV19 and TRBJ1-6; TRBD1 matches at 7 bases. Germline loops: CDR1 LNHDA, CDR2 SQIVND (reference sequence). The V and J ends lost 5 bases and 7 bases, in that order; junction bases with no gene match: 8. The CDR3 is 15 residues long. The CDR3 DNA sequence: TGTGCCAGTAGTGCTACCGGGACAGTCAATTCACCCCTCCACTTT. It is translated as CASSATGTVNSPLHF.

The chain recombines TRBV5-1 with TRBJ2-2, with D perhaps TRBD1 (5 bases). Trimming shortened V by 0 bases and J by 2 bases, and 8 bases separated the two germline ends. The CDR3 sequence is 15 residues long. Germline V gives CDR1 SGHRS, CDR2 YFSETQ. DNA for the CDR3: TGCGCCAGCAGCTTGGGGGGCAGCAACACCGGGGAGCTGTTTTTT. It encodes CASSLGGSNTGELFF.

The chain combines TRBV10-3 with TRBJ2-1; the D call may be TRBD1 or TRBD2 (6 bases each). Germline CDR1 ENHRY, CDR2 SYGVKD. The CDR3 is 15 amino acids. Trimming cost V 0 bases and J 7 bases, with 13 bases left between them. The CDR3 DNA follows: TGTGCCATCAGTGAGTCTGGAGGGGGTGGGAATGAGCAGTTCTTC. It codes for CAISESGGGGNEQFF.

In this sample, this clone turned up once. The rearrangement uses TRBV6-5 and TRBJ2-2; 11 bases fit TRBD2. This CDR3 is built from 14 residues. With 8 bases clipped from V and 5 bases from J, the junction kept 4 bases outside the gene matches. Germline values: CDR1 MNHEY, CDR2 SVGAGI. CDR3 bases: TGTGCCAGCGCAGGGACTAGCGGTACCGGGGAGCTGTTTTTT. This gives the protein CASAGTSGTGELFF.

This sequence joins TRBV7-9 and TRBJ2-5; 9 bases are a match to TRBD1. The germline V gene has CDR1 SEHNR and CDR2 FQNEAQ (reference sequence). The length of the CDR3 is 14 residues. V was clipped by 5 bases and J by 9 bases; unmatched bases: 10. The CDR3 reads CASSHRDRVASQYF. The CDR3 DNA reads TGTGCCAGCAGCCACCGGGACAGGGTCGCTTCCCAGTACTTC.

This clone appeared a few times. The V call is TRBV9, the J call TRBJ2-5, with D unresolved. Germline lookup yields CDR1 SGDLS and CDR2 YYNGEE. There are 14 residues in the CDR3. V was shortened by 0 bases and J by 2 bases, with 8 bases between the two germline ends. The CDR3 loop reads CASSVVAEQETQYF. The CDR3 DNA is TGTGCCAGCAGCGTAGTGGCAGAGCAAGAGACCCAGTACTTC.

This clone occurred once. The V gene is TRBV19, the J gene TRBJ2-7, with D possibly matching TRBD2 (6 bases). The V and J ends lost 1 base and 3 bases respectively, with 13 bases between them. Germline assignment: CDR1 LNHDA and CDR2 SQIVND (reference sequence). CDR3 length equals 15 residues. As DNA, the CDR3 is TGTGCCAGTAGTATAGTCGCGGAGGGCTTCTACGAGCAGTACTTC. Amino acids: CASSIVAEGFYEQYF.

The V gene is TRBV5-5, the J gene TRBJ2-7; tentatively, D is TRBD1 (5 bases). Trimming cost V 0 bases and J 4 bases, with 8 bases left between them. Germline-derived CDR1 and CDR2 are SGHKS and YYEKEE (reference sequence). The CDR3 covers 13 residues. DNA for the CDR3: TGTGCCAGCAGCTTGGCTTCAGGGTACGAGCAGTACTTC. It encodes CASSLASGYEQYF. The full variable domain, rest sourced from reference TRBV5-5 and TRBJ2-7, is DAGVTQSPTHLIKTRGQQVTLRCSPISGHKSVSWYQQVLGQGPQFIFQYYEKEERGRGNFPDRFSARQFPNYSSELNVNALLLGDSALYLCASSLASGYEQYFGPGTRLTVT.

The rearrangement links TRBV4-3 to TRBJ1-6; possible D gene TRBD1, 5 bases. Germline V gene data show CDR1 as LGHNA and CDR2 as YSLEER. This CDR3 comprises 15 residues. Trimming took 1 base from V and 10 from J, leaving 14 bases between them. CDR3 DNA sequence: TGCGCCAGCAGCCAAGCGAGGGGCGCAGGATCACCCCTCCACTTT. This sequence encodes CASSQARGAGSPLHF.

The chain joins TRBV6-5 to TRBJ1-1; possible D gene TRBD1, 5 bases. Per the germline V gene, CDR1 is MNHEY and CDR2 is SVGAGI. This CDR3 region has 15 residues. V was shortened by 3 bases and J by 0 bases, with 11 bases between the two germline ends. The CDR3 sequence is CASSYSQDMNTEAFF. CDR3 bases: TGTGCCAGCAGTTATTCACAGGACATGAACACTGAAGCTTTCTTT.